This T cell receptor beta chain comes out of a study of T cell clusters in autoimmune cytopenias. TRB amplification used approximately 0.25 ug of peripheral blood genomic DNA. Its frequency marks this clonotype as medium-sized. One tube held mixed TRB-A and TRB-B primer pools for touch-down PCR. After re-calling the multiplex PCR reads, TCRdb lists one entry per CDR3 protein, DNA absent. The sample holds about 12,000 distinct CDR3 sequences. The V gene's germline CDR1 is SQVTM and CDR2 ANQGSEA. The CDR3 extends over 14 amino acids. These data also featured in a second study, about T cell repertoires in aging, cancer and after chemotherapy.

Sequencing was done on a sample of peripheral blood. This receptor was taken from a human donor in good health. The V call is TRBV29-1, the J call TRBJ2-1; absent DNA, TCRdb's TRBD2 call cannot be checked. The CDR3 loop is CSVAVGTGYNEQFF.